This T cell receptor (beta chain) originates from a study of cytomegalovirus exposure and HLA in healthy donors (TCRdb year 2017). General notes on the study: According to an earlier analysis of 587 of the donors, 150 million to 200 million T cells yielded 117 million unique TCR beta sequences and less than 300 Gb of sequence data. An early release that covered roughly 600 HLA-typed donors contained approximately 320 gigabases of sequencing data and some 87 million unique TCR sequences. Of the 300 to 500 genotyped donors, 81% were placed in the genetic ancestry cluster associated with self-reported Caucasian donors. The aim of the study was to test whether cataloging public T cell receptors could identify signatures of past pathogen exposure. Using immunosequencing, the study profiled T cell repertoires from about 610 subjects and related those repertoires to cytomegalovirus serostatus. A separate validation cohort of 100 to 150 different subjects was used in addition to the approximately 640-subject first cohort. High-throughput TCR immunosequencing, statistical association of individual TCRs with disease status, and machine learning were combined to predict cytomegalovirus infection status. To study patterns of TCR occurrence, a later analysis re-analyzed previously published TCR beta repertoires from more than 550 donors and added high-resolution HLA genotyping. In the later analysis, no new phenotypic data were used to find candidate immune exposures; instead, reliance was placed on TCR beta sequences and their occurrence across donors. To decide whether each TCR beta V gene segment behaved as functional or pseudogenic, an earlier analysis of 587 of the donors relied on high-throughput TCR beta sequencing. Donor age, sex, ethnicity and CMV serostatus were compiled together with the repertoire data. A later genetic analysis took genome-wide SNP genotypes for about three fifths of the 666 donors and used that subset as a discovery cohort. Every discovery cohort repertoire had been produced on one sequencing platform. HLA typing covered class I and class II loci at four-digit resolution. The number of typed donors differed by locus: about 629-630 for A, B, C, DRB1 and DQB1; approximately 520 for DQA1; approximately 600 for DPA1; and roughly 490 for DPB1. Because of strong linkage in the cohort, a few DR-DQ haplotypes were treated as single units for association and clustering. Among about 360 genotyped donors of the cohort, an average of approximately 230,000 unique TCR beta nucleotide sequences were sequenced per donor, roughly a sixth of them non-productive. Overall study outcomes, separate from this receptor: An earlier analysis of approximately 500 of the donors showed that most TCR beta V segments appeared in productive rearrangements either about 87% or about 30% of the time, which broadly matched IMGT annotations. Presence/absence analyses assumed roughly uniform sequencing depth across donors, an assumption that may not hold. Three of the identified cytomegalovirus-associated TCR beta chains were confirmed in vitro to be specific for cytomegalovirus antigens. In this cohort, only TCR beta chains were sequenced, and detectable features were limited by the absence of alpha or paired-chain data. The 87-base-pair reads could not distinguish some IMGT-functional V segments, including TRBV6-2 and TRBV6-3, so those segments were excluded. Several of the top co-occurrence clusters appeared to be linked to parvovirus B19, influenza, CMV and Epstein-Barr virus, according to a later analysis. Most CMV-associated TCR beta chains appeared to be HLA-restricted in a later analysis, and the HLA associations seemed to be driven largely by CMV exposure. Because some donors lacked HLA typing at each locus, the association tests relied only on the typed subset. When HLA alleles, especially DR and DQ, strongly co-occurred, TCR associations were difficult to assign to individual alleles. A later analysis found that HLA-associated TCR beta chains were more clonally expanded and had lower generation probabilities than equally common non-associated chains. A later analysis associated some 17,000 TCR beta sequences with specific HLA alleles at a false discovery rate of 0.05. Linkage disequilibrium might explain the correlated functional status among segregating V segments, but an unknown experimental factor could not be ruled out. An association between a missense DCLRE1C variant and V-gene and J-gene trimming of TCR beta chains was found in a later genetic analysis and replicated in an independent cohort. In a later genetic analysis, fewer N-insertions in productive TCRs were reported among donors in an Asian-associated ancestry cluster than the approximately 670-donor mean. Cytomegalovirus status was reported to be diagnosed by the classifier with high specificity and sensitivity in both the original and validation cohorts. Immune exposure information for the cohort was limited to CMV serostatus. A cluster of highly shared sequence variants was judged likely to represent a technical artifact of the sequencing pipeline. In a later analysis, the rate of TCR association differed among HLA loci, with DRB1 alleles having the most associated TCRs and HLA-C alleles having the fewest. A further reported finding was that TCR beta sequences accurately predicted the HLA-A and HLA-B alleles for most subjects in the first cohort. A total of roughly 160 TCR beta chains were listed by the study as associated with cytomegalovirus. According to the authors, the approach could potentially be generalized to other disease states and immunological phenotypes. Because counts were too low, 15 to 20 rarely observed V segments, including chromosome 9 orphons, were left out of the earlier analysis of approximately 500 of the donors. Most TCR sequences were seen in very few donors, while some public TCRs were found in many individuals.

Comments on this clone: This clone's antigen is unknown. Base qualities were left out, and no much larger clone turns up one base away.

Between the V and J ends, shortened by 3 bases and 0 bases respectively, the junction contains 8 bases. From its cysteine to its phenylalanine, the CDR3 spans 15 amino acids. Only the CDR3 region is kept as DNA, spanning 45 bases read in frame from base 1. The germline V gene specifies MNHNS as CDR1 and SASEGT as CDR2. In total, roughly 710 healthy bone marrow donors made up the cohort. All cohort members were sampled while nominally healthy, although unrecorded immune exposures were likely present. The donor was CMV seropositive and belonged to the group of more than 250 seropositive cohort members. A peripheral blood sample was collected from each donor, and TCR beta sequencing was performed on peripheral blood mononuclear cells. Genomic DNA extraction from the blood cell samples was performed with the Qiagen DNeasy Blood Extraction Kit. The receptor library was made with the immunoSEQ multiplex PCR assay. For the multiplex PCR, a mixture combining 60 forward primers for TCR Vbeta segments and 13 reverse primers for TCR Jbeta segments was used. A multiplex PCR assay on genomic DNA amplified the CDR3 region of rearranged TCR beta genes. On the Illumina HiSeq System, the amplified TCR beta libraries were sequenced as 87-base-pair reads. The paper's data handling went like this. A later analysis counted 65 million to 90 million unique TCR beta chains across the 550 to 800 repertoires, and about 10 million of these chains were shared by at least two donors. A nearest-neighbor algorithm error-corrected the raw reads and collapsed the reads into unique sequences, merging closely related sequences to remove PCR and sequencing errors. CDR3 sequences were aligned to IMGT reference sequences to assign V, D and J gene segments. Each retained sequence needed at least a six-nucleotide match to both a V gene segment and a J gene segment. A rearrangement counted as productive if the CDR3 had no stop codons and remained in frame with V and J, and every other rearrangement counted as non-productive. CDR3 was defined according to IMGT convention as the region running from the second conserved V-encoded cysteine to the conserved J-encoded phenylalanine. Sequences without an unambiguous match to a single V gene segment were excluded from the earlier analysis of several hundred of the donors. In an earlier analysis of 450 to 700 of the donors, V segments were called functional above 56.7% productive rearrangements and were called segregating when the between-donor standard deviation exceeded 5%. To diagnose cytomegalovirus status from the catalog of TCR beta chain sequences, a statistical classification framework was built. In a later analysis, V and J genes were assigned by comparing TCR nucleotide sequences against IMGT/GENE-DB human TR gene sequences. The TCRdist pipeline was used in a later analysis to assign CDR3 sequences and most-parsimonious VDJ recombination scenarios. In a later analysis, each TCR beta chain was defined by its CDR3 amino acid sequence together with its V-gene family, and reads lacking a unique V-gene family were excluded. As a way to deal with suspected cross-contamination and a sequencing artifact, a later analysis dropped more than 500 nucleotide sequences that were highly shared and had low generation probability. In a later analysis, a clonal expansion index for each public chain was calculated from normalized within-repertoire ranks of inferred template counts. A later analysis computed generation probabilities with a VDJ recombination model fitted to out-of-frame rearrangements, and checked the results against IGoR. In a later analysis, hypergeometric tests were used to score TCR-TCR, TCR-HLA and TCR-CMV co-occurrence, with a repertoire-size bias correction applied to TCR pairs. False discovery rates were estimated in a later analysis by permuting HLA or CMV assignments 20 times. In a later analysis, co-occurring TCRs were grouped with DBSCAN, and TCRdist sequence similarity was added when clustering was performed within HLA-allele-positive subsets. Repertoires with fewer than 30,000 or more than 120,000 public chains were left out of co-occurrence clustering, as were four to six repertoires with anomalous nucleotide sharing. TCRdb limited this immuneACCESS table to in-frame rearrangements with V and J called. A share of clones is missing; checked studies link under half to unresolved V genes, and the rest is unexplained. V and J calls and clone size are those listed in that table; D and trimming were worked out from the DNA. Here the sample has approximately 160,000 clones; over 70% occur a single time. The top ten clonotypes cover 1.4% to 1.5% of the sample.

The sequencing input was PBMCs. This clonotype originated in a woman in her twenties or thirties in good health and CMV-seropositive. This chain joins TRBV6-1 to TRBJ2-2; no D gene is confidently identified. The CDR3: CASSEGRTNTGELFF. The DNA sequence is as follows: TGTGCCAGCAGTGAGGGCAGGACGAACACCGGGGAGCTGTTTTTT.